This T cell receptor (beta chain) was found in a study of blood T cell repertoires in COVID-19. Study context: Whether acute or convalescent, the COVID-19 samples came from the United States, Italy and Spain. PBMCs, B-cell-depleted T cells, or T cells provided the cDNA or gDNA that made up the material.

Germline CDR1 reads LNHDA; CDR2 reads SQIVND (reference sequence). The CDR3 consists of 14 residues. J was trimmed by 6 bases and V by 6 bases; bases with no gene match: 8. In the original analysis: From reference gene primer amplification, estimates of nucleated cell counts were derived. TCRdb's table, derived via immunoSEQ multiplex PCR, lists solely in-frame clones and lacks some. V and J calls and clone size come straight from that table; D and trimming were deduced from the DNA. The table records about 160,000 clones, over 70% of them present only once. Sequencing used peripheral blood. The receptor comes from a man aged 65 to 79 with acute or convalescent COVID-19. J is TRBJ1-2 and V is TRBV19, with 9 nucleotides matching TRBD1. CDR3 in DNA: TGTGCCAGTAGGCTCCGGGACAGGGCCCATGGCTACACCTTC. This translates into CASRLRDRAHGYTF.